These 28 T cell receptor beta chains originate from one sample sequenced in a study of T cell changes during pregnancy in multiple sclerosis. Data came from immunoSEQ multiplex PCR; TCRdb stores just in-frame clones and leaves some out. The sample has about 41,000 clones; 89% are singletons. The material was CD4+ T cells from peripheral blood mononuclear cells, obtained in the first trimester of pregnancy. The receptors were sampled from a female donor with multiple sclerosis, enrolled in a pregnancy study.

CDR3 loop: CASAPVLAEGRTSYNEQFF. The CDR3 bases are TGTGCTAGTGCCCCTGTGCTAGCGGAAGGCCGAACTTCTTACAATGAGCAGTTCTTC. The chain couples TRBV12-5 to TRBJ2-1, with 7 bases fitting TRBD2. J gave up 4 bases and V 7 bases, and 22 bases lay outside the gene matches. CDR3 size: 19 residues. Germline values: CDR1 LGHNT, CDR2 FRNRAP.

The chain is built from TRBV10-3 and TRBJ1-1; 9 bases agree with TRBD1. Losses at the gene ends were 8 bases for V and 4 bases for J; bases not matched to a gene: 5. Germline V lookup: CDR1 ENHRY, CDR2 SYGVKD. The CDR3 totals 13 residues. The CDR3 DNA reads as TGTGCCATCGGGGACAGGGCGGGCACTGAAGCTTTCTTT. This translates into CAIGDRAGTEAFF.

The V call is TRBV28, the J call TRBJ1-2, with D perhaps matching TRBD1 (6 bases). Germline CDR1 reads MDHEN; CDR2 reads SYDVKM. The V end lost 7 bases, the J end lost 2 bases, and 14 bases lay between the germline ends. The CDR3 sequence is 14 residues long. CDR3 residues: CASTPGGGNYGYTF. The CDR3 coding sequence is TGTGCCAGCACCCCGGGAGGGGGGAACTATGGCTACACCTTC.

The chain combines TRBV7-2 with TRBJ2-1; no definite D call. Germline V gene lookup returns CDR1 SGHTA and CDR2 FQGNSA. The V and J ends lost 0 bases and 4 bases respectively, with 7 bases between them. The CDR3 contains 14 residues. CDR3 sequence (DNA): TGTGCCAGCAGCTTAGCGCAGGATTACAATGAGCAGTTCTTC. Its translation is CASSLAQDYNEQFF.

The chain has TRBV27 and TRBJ2-4; no clear D gene. The germline V gene encodes CDR1 MNHEY and CDR2 SMNVEV (reference sequence). CDR3 length: 14 residues. V lost 3 bases, J lost 0 bases, and 6 bases lay in between. The CDR3 protein is CASSLSKAKNIQYF. The CDR3 coding sequence is TGTGCCAGCAGTTTGTCTAAAGCCAAAAACATTCAGTACTTC.

This rearrangement joins TRBV4-2 to TRBJ2-7; tentatively, D is TRBD1 (6 bases). Germline CDR1 and CDR2: LGHNA and YNFKEQ. Trimming took 0 bases from V and 4 from J, leaving 13 bases between them. The CDR3 contains 15 residues. The CDR3 DNA reads as TGTGCCAGCAGCCAAGAGGCAGGGGATAGATACGAGCAGTACTTC. Translating it yields CASSQEAGDRYEQYF.

This chain links TRBV14 with TRBJ2-4, with no clear D. Germline loops: CDR1 SGHDN, CDR2 FVKESK. This CDR3 has 13 amino acids. The V end was cut by 0 bases, the J end by 2 bases, with 2 bases between. CDR3 nucleotides: TGTGCCAGCAGCCAAGACACCAAAAACATTCAGTACTTC. Encoded protein: CASSQDTKNIQYF.

For the CDR3, the DNA is TGTGCCAGCAGCTTAGGACGTGGCGGGAACTACGAGCAGTACTTC. This gives the protein CASSLGRGGNYEQYF. J is TRBJ2-7 and V is TRBV7-2; TRBD2 might be the D (6 bases). Between the trimmed V and J ends, which lost 1 base and 3 bases, there was a span of 13 bases. The CDR3 runs to 15 residues. CDR1 and CDR2 (germline): SGHTA, FQGNSA.

The chain is built from TRBV7-2 and TRBJ2-1; 8 nucleotides align to TRBD2. V lost 2 bases and J lost 5; bases outside the gene matches: 14. The CDR3 is 18 amino acids. From germline, CDR1 is SGHTA and CDR2 FQGNSA. The CDR3 region is CASSLRGGRGLGHNEQFF. CDR3 coding DNA: TGTGCCAGCAGCTTAAGGGGTGGTAGGGGACTAGGACACAATGAGCAGTTCTTC.

This chain joins TRBV4-3 and TRBJ1-5, with D hard to call. Germline values: CDR1 LGHNA, CDR2 YSLEER. This CDR3 contains 15 residues. Trimming left V 0 bases short and J 0 bases short, with 6 bases between. The CDR3 bases are TGCGCCAGCAGCCAAGACAGGATTAGCAATCAGCCCCAGCATTTT. Its translation: CASSQDRISNQPQHF.

The chain uses TRBV4-3 and TRBJ2-3, with TRBD2 matching 10 bases. The trim removed 4 bases at V and 0 bases at J, leaving 16 bases unmatched. The CDR3 is 20 amino acids. Germline CDR1 reads LGHNA; CDR2 reads YSLEER. The CDR3: CASSLNSGVAGGLSTDTQYF. In DNA, the CDR3 is TGCGCCAGCAGCCTAAACTCAGGGGTAGCGGGGGGACTTAGCACAGATACGCAGTATTTT.

The chain uses TRBV18 and TRBJ1-5; D might be TRBD1 (6 bases). Per the germline V gene, CDR1 is KGHSH and CDR2 is LQKENI. The CDR3 covers 15 residues. Trimming left V 4 bases short and J 6 bases short, with 16 bases between. CDR3 loop: CASSRTGKNGQPQHF. The CDR3 nucleotides read TGTGCCAGCTCACGTACAGGGAAAAACGGTCAGCCCCAGCATTTT. The whole variable domain, filled in from reference TRBV18 and TRBJ1-5, reads NAGVMQNPRHLVRRRGQEARLRCSPMKGHSHVYWYRQLPEEGLKFMVYLQKENIIDESGMPKERFSAEFPKEGPSILRIQQVVRGDSAAYFCASSRTGKNGQPQHFGDGTRLSIL.

This sequence joins TRBV10-1 and TRBJ2-1, with a possible D match to TRBD2 (5 bases). Trimming left V 10 bases short and J 4 bases short, with 17 bases between. The germline CDR1 and CDR2 sequences are WNHNN and SYGVQD (reference sequence). This CDR3 contains 14 residues. CDR3 sequence reads: CATCFRRTYNEQFF. CDR3 DNA: TGCGCCACCTGCTTCCGACGGACTTACAATGAGCAGTTCTTC.

The rearrangement links TRBV28 to TRBJ2-7; no firm D call. Germline V lookup: CDR1 MDHEN, CDR2 SYDVKM. There are 13 residues in the CDR3. Trimming took off 10 bases at V and 7 bases at J, with 20 bases between the two ends. The CDR3 DNA sequence: TGTGCCACCCGAACCAGACAACCCTGGGAGCAGTACTTC. Translation gives CATRTRQPWEQYF.

The rearrangement joins TRBV7-2 to TRBJ2-1; 12 nucleotides align to TRBD2. Germline V gene lookup returns CDR1 SGHTA and CDR2 FQGNSA. This CDR3 has 16 amino acids. Trimming removed 6 bases from V and 6 bases from J; junction bases left unmatched: 9. CDR3: CASSLTSGSPSNEQFF. The CDR3 DNA reads as TGTGCCAGCAGTCTGACTAGCGGGAGCCCATCCAATGAGCAGTTCTTC. The full variable domain, rest sourced from reference TRBV7-2 and TRBJ2-1, is GAGVSQSPSNKVTEKGKDVELRCDPISGHTALYWYRQSLGQGLEFLIYFQGNSAPDKSGLPSDRFSAERTGGSVSTLTIQRTQQEDSAVYLCASSLTSGSPSNEQFFGPGTRLTVL.

The J gene is TRBJ2-2, the V gene TRBV7-6; D perhaps matches TRBD2 (6 bases). The CDR3 runs to 15 residues. Germline V CDR1 and CDR2: SGHVS, FNYEAQ. Deletions cut 1 base from V and 5 bases from J, with 11 bases between. CDR3 region: CASSLGVADTGELFF. Written as DNA, the CDR3 is TGTGCCAGCAGCTTAGGAGTAGCGGATACCGGGGAGCTGTTTTTT.

The chain combines TRBV2 with TRBJ2-1; D is undetermined. The CDR3 is 12 residues long. Trimming took 7 bases from V and 5 from J, leaving 9 bases between them. Germline V CDR1 and CDR2: SNHLY, FYNNEI. The CDR3 nucleotides are TGTGCCAGCACCCTAACCAACAATGAGCAGTTCTTC. It codes for CASTLTNNEQFF.

The V call is TRBV4-3, the J call TRBJ1-4; 7 bases are a match to TRBD1. Germline V lookup: CDR1 LGHNA, CDR2 YSLEER. This CDR3 is built from 15 residues. The V segment lost 4 bases and the J segment 4 bases; nucleotides outside the gene matches: 6. For the CDR3, the DNA is TGCGCCAGCAGCCTTCGACAGGGAAGTAATGAAAAACTGTTTTTT. Translating it yields CASSLRQGSNEKLFF.

Remarks on this clone: A much larger clonotype is one base distant, so this may be a read error. The sample contains more than one DNA sequence encoding this CDR3. The chain uses TRBV29-1 and TRBJ1-2, with D maybe TRBD1 (6 bases). The CDR3 length is 12 residues. Germline V CDR1 and CDR2: SQVTM, ANQGSEA. The CDR3 region has the DNA TGCAGTGTCCAAACAGGGACCTATGGCTACACCTTC. Translated: CSVQTGTYGYTF.

This CDR3 is CASSPRAGAFEQFF. As DNA, the CDR3 is TGTGCCAGCAGCCCTCGGGCGGGCGCATTTGAGCAGTTCTTC. The chain couples TRBV7-2 to TRBJ2-1; perhaps TRBD2 as D (5 bases). V dropped 5 bases and J dropped 9 bases, with 17 bases sitting between them. CDR3 length equals 14 residues. Germline loops: CDR1 SGHTA, CDR2 FQGNSA.

The gene calls are TRBV28 and TRBJ2-1, with 11 bases lining up with TRBD2. CDR1 and CDR2 from the germline V gene are MDHEN and SYDVKM. Trimming took 3 bases from V and 7 from J; bases not matched to a gene: 14. The CDR3 runs to 18 residues. The CDR3 reads CASSFLAGGGAWGNEQFF. The CDR3 coding sequence is TGTGCCAGCAGTTTTCTAGCGGGAGGCGGCGCGTGGGGAAATGAGCAGTTCTTC.

This clone was recorded a few times. V and J are TRBV2 and TRBJ1-5; D may be TRBD1 (6 bases). The CDR3 contains 16 residues. CDR1 is SNHLY, CDR2 FYNNEI, per germline. Between the trimmed V and J ends, which lost 1 base and 1 base, there was a span of 11 bases. The CDR3 spells CASSEVQGLSNQPQHF. As DNA, the CDR3 is TGTGCCAGCAGTGAAGTACAGGGCTTGAGCAATCAGCCCCAGCATTTT.

The chain uses TRBV6-6 and TRBJ1-2, with TRBD1 matching over 7 bases. The CDR3 sequence is 13 residues long. Germline V gene sequence: CDR1 MNHNY, CDR2 SVGAGI (reference sequence). J gave up 7 bases and V 5 bases, and 7 bases lay outside the gene matches. The DNA for the CDR3 is TGTGCCAGCAGTCCGACAGGGACTCGTGGCTACACCTTC. Protein: CASSPTGTRGYTF.

V usage is TRBV6-1 and J usage is TRBJ2-1; a weak D match, TRBD2 (5 bases). The CDR3 is 16 residues long. Germline values: CDR1 MNHNS, CDR2 SASEGT. V lost 2 bases and J lost 2, with 13 bases in between. CDR3 in DNA: TGTGCCAGCAGTGAAAGAGTGGGAGTAACCTACAATGAGCAGTTCTTC. This sequence encodes CASSERVGVTYNEQFF.

The rearrangement uses TRBV19 and TRBJ1-2, with TRBD1 identical over 7 bases. The CDR3 has 14 amino acids. Germline trimming cut 8 bases from V and 3 bases from J; bases unmatched to any gene: 9. From germline, CDR1 is LNHDA and CDR2 SQIVND (reference sequence). The CDR3 region has the DNA TGTGCCAGTGTACCGGGACAGAAATACTATGGCTACACCTTC. This translates into CASVPGQKYYGYTF.

J is TRBJ2-7 and V is TRBV7-9; unclear D gene. The CDR3 sequence is 11 residues long. Deletions cut 8 bases from V and 6 bases from J, with 11 bases between. CDR1 is SEHNR, CDR2 FQNEAQ, per germline (reference sequence). CDR3 bases: TGTGCCAGCGGCGAGGTAGGCGAGCAGTACTTC. This encodes CASGEVGEQYF.

V and J are TRBV7-9 and TRBJ2-3; no firm D call. Germline assignment: CDR1 SEHNR and CDR2 FQNEAQ (reference sequence). V lost 1 base and J 0 bases, leaving 8 bases between the germline ends. CDR3 length: 15 amino acids. The CDR3 DNA reads as TGTGCCAGCAGCTTAGGAGATTCTAGCACAGATACGCAGTATTTT. Translation gives CASSLGDSSTDTQYF.

This clone appeared a few times. The chain uses TRBV5-4 and TRBJ1-2, with D possibly being TRBD1 (6 bases). This CDR3 spans 14 amino acids. V dropped 4 bases and J dropped 4 bases, with 14 bases sitting between them. Germline CDR1 is SGHNT and CDR2 is YYREEE (reference sequence). CDR3 sequence (DNA): TGTGCCAGCAGCATACCTGGACAGAGCTATGGCTACACCTTC. It encodes CASSIPGQSYGYTF.